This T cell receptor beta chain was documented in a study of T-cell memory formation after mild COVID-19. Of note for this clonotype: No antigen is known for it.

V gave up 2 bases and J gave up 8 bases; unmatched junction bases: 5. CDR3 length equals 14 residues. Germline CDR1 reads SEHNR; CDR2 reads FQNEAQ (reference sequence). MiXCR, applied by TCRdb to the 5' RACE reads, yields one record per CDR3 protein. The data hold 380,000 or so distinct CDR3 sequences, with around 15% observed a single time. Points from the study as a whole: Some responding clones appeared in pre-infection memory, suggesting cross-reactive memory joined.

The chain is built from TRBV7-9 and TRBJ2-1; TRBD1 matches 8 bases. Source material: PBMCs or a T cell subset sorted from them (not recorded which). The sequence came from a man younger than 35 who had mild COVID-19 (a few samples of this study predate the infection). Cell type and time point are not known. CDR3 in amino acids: CASSLQGAMYEQFF. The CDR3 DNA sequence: TGTGCCAGCAGCTTACAGGGGGCTATGTATGAGCAGTTCTTC.